Given below is one T cell receptor beta chain in context. Germline trimming cut 4 bases from V and 5 bases from J; bases unmatched to any gene: 7. In germline, CDR1 is SGDLS, CDR2 YYNGEE. This CDR3 has 15 residues. These data come from a study of shared clonotypes between healthy human individuals. Researchers sequenced unsorted PBMC DNA using ten immunoSEQ deep assay plates. Measured with immunoSEQ multiplex PCR; TCRdb has only the in-frame clones, and not every one. This sample yields 470,000 or so clones, of which approximately 80% are seen a single time; 12% belongs to the top ten. Sequenced input: PBMCs. V and J are TRBV9 and TRBJ2-3, with TRBD2 matching over 10 bases. The sequence came from a woman aged 40 to 49 in good health. Some clones in this sample may be carry-over from other donors' samples. CDR3 in amino acids: CASSSHSGRGDTQYF. The CDR3 region has the DNA TGTGCCAGCAGCTCCCACAGCGGGAGGGGAGATACGCAGTATTTT.